A single count supports the clone carrying this T cell receptor beta chain. The V gene lost 3 bases and the J gene lost 1 base, with 8 bases spanning the gap. Germline lookup yields CDR1 MNHEY and CDR2 SMNVEV (reference sequence). This CDR3 has 14 residues. Produced via immunoSEQ multiplex PCR; TCRdb's table is partial and in-frame only. The table lists some 240,000 clones, approximately 84% of them singletons. The sample is drawn from a study of cytomegalovirus exposure and HLA in healthy donors. The sample consisted of PBMCs. The rearrangement uses TRBV27 and TRBJ2-3, with unresolved D. This clonotype was sampled from a woman between 25 and 40 years old in good health and CMV-seropositive. CDR3 residues: CASSFGLRTDTQYF. The CDR3 coding sequence is TGTGCCAGCAGTTTTGGTCTACGCACAGATACGCAGTATTTT.